A selection of T cell receptor beta chains follows, all from one sample in a study of siplizumab effects on memory and regulatory T cells. Sequenced by immunoSEQ multiplex PCR; TCRdb stores in-frame clones only, minus some. The sample holds around 100,000 clones; approximately 94% are singletons and the top ten take 1% to 1.5%. The material sequenced was non-Treg CD4+ T cells sorted from blood. All receptors come from a human donor in good health. Both conserved end residues are part of each CDR3. The D gene is left open where the match is weak. Only some rows state a clone size, as once, few, many or a class for expanded clones.

>TRBJ2-2|TRBV7-6|.|TRBD1
TGTGCCAGCAGCCCAACAGGGGCCGTGGGAACCGGGGAGCTGTTTTTT
CASSPTGAVGTGELFF
>TRBJ1-4|TRBV15|.|.
TGTGCCACCAGCAGAGTAGTAGGGAGTAACGAAAAACTGTTTTTT
CATSRVVGSNEKLFF
>TRBJ2-2|TRBV2|.|.
TGTGCCACCCGGGACGGCGCGAACACCGGGGAGCTGTTTTTT
CATRDGANTGELFF
>TRBJ2-5|TRBV6-1|.|.
TGTGCCAGCAGGAGGACAGTTAAAGAGACCCAGTACTTC
CASRRTVKETQYF
>TRBJ1-4|TRBV7-9|.|.
TGTGCCAGCACCCTCTTGGGGGGGCTTGAAAAACTGTTTTTT
CASTLLGGLEKLFF
>TRBJ2-7|TRBV27|.|.
TGTGCCAGCAGTTTCCACGGGGACAATAACTACGAGCAGTACTTC
CASSFHGDNNYEQYF
>TRBJ2-7|TRBV6-5|once|TRBD2
TGTGCCAGCAGGGGGGGGACTAGCGGGAACGGCGAGCAGTACTTC
CASRGGTSGNGEQYF
>TRBJ2-1|TRBV19|.|TRBD1
TGTGCCAGTAGTACTGTAGGGACAGGGGCCTACAATGAGCAGTTCTTC
CASSTVGTGAYNEQFF
>TRBJ2-5|TRBV6-5|.|TRBD2
TGTGCCAGCAGTTACTCACCGACTAGCGGGCAGACCCAGTACTTC
CASSYSPTSGQTQYF
>TRBJ1-3|TRBV28|.|TRBD1
TGTGCCAGCAGTACCGGACAGGGGGCCTTTTATGGAAACACCATATATTTT
CASSTGQGAFYGNTIYF
>TRBJ2-1|TRBV19|.|.
TGTGCCAGTAGTATCCGAAGGGGGGAGGCCTACAATGAGCAGTTCTTC
CASSIRRGEAYNEQFF
>TRBJ2-3|TRBV5-4|.|TRBD2
TGTGCCAGCAGCGCGGGACTAGCGGAAATAAGGGATACGCAGTATTTT
CASSAGLAEIRDTQYF
>TRBJ2-1|TRBV7-9|.|TRBD2
TGTGCCAGCAGCTTAGTGGGCGGGAGGGGTCAGGAGCAGTTCTTC
CASSLVGGRGQEQFF
>TRBJ2-2|TRBV18|once|.
TGTGCCAGCTCACCACGCGGGCGGGGTAACACCGGGGAGCTGTTTTTT
CASSPRGRGNTGELFF
>TRBJ1-5|TRBV4-1|.|.
TGCGCCAGCAGCCAAGCGGGAGGGAATCAGCCCCAGCATTTT
CASSQAGGNQPQHF
>TRBJ1-4|TRBV19|.|.
TGTGCCAGTAGCCGGACAAGGAACGATGAAAAACTGTTTTTT
CASSRTRNDEKLFF
>TRBJ2-2|TRBV19|.|.
TGTGCCAGTATCCGGGGCCGGGACACCGGGGAGCTGTTTTTT
CASIRGRDTGELFF
>TRBJ1-1|TRBV2|.|.
TGTGCCACACAACAGGAGACGAACACTGAAGCTTTCTTT
CATQQETNTEAFF
>TRBJ2-3|TRBV6-1|.|TRBD2
TGTGCCAGCAGTGTTGGGAGGGGACGCGATACGCAGTATTTT
CASSVGRGRDTQYF
>TRBJ1-1|TRBV14|.|TRBD1
TGTGCCAGCAGCCACACAGGGGTGAACACTGAAGCTTTCTTT
CASSHTGVNTEAFF
>TRBJ2-1|TRBV9|.|TRBD2
TGTGCCAGCAGCGTAGGGCTAGCGGGAGCGCTTGAGCAGTTCTTC
CASSVGLAGALEQFF
>TRBJ2-3|TRBV7-9|.|TRBD2
TGTGCCAGCAGCCCCCGGACTAGCGGGGCTAGCGCAGATACGCAGTATTTT
CASSPRTSGASADTQYF
>TRBJ2-5|TRBV5-1|.|TRBD2
TGCGCCAGCAGCCCCGGGACTAGCCAAGAGACCCAGTACTTC
CASSPGTSQETQYF
>TRBJ2-5|TRBV12-5|.|TRBD2
TGTGCTAGTGGCATTGGCGGGGGGGAGACCCAGTACTTC
CASGIGGGETQYF
>TRBJ2-1|TRBV7-3|.|.
TGTGCCAGCAGCTTGCGAGGGTCATACAATGAGCAGTTCTTC
CASSLRGSYNEQFF
>TRBJ1-5|TRBV6-6|.|.
TGTGCCAGCAGTTACTCATGGGGAAAGGTAAATCAGCCCCAGCATTTT
CASSYSWGKVNQPQHF
>TRBJ2-4|TRBV12-2|.|.
TGTGCAAGTCGCTTAGGCTGCGGGTTGGCCAAAAACATTCAGTACTTC
CASRLGCGLAKNIQYF
>TRBJ1-2|TRBV5-5|.|.
TGTGCCAGCAGCCCACAGGGAGCAGGGAACTATGGCTACACCTTC
CASSPQGAGNYGYTF
>TRBJ1-1|TRBV6-5|.|.
TGTGCCAGCAGTTACCCGGGGGGAACTGAAGCTTTCTTT
CASSYPGGTEAFF
>TRBJ2-7|TRBV28|.|.
TGTGCCAGCTCCCTCCCGGGGGCCTACGAGCAGTACTTC
CASSLPGAYEQYF
>TRBJ2-7|TRBV19|.|TRBD2
TGTGCCAGTAGTCCCAGAGAACTAGCGGGACTCTCTCGGGAGCAGTACTTC
CASSPRELAGLSREQYF
>TRBJ1-6|TRBV5-1|.|.
TGCGCCAGCAGGGGGGACATCTTCCAGGATTCACCCCTCCACTTT
CASRGDIFQDSPLHF
>TRBJ2-3|TRBV5-1|.|TRBD2
TGCGCCAGCAGGCCGATCGTGGGTTCGCGGACTAGCGGGAGGGCCCCTTACACAGATACGCAGTATTTT
CASRPIVGSRTSGRAPYTDTQYF
>TRBJ2-7|TRBV19|once|TRBD1
TGTGCCAGTAGTATACCGGGACAGCTAAACGAGCAGTACTTC
CASSIPGQLNEQYF
>TRBJ1-2|TRBV2|.|TRBD1
TGTGCCAGCACCGGGACAGCAAATGGCTACACCTTC
CASTGTANGYTF
>TRBJ2-1|TRBV25-1|.|TRBD2
TGTGCCAGCAGTGAACTAATAACTGGACTAGCGGGAGCTCATGAGCAGTTCTTC
CASSELITGLAGAHEQFF
>TRBJ2-5|TRBV18|once|TRBD1
TGTGCCAGCTCACTGGGGACAGTCCAAGAGACCCAGTACTTC
CASSLGTVQETQYF
>TRBJ2-3|TRBV5-1|.|.
TGCGCCAGCAGCTTGCGACGGACCACAGATACGCAGTATTTT
CASSLRRTTDTQYF
>TRBJ1-3|TRBV5-1|.|.
TGCGCCAGCAGCTTGTCCGGGGGTCCCTCTGGAAACACCATATATTTT
CASSLSGGPSGNTIYF
>TRBJ2-5|TRBV7-6|.|TRBD1
TGTGCCAGCAGCCCGGGACAGGGCCGAGGGCGAGAGACCCAGTACTTC
CASSPGQGRGRETQYF
>TRBJ2-3|TRBV7-3|.|.
TGTGCCAGCAGCTTAACTCGAGGAGATACGCAGTATTTT
CASSLTRGDTQYF
>TRBJ2-3|TRBV28|once|TRBD1
TGTGCCAGCAGTTTAGACAGGGAGATAGATACGCAGTATTTT
CASSLDREIDTQYF
>TRBJ1-6|TRBV25-1|.|.
TGTGCCAGCAGTGAATTGGGGGGTAATAATTCACCCCTCCACTTT
CASSELGGNNSPLHF
>TRBJ2-7|TRBV7-7|.|TRBD1
TGTGCTAGCAGCCCCCGGACAGGGTCGTTTTACGAGCAGTACTTC
CASSPRTGSFYEQYF
>TRBJ2-5|TRBV11-3|.|TRBD1
TGTGCCAGCAGAAGGACAGGGCAAGAGACCCAGTACTTC
CASRRTGQETQYF
>TRBJ1-4|TRBV5-1|.|.
TGCGCCAGCAGCTTGCAAGAGACTAATGAAAAACTGTTTTTT
CASSLQETNEKLFF